The next 6 T cell receptor beta chains were all read from a single sample in a study of cytomegalovirus exposure and HLA in healthy donors. Amplification used 60 Vbeta primers and 13 Jbeta primers. The table came from immunoSEQ multiplex PCR; TCRdb's copy has only in-frame clones and leaves some out. The sample includes some 170,000 clones, under 85% of them seen just once. Input material: PBMCs. All receptors derive from a man in his forties or fifties in good health and CMV-seropositive.

V usage is TRBV7-9 and J usage is TRBJ1-1; possibly TRBD1 for D (5 bases). V lost 5 bases, J lost 3 bases, and 19 bases lay in between. The CDR3 length is 16 residues. From germline, CDR1 is SEHNR and CDR2 FQNEAQ (reference sequence). The CDR3 DNA reads TGTGCCAGCAGCGGACTTGATCGAGGAGGGGACACTGAAGCTTTCTTT. Its protein product is CASSGLDRGGDTEAFF.

The chain couples TRBV6-5 to TRBJ1-1; D is perhaps TRBD1 (6 bases). Germline V gene lookup returns CDR1 MNHEY and CDR2 SVGAGI. Between the trimmed V and J ends, which lost 5 bases and 6 bases, there was a span of 13 bases. The CDR3 totals 13 residues. DNA of the CDR3: TGTGCCAGCAGTCGCACAGGGTTCCCTGAAGCTTTCTTT. Amino acid sequence: CASSRTGFPEAFF.

The chain recombines TRBV27 with TRBJ2-3, with 10 bases identical to TRBD2. Germline CDR1 is MNHEY and CDR2 is SMNVEV (reference sequence). This CDR3 has 19 residues. J lost 3 bases, V lost 6 bases, and 18 bases had no gene match. The CDR3 protein is CASSIIGLAGDSNTDTQYF. The CDR3 nucleotides are TGTGCCAGCAGCATCATAGGGCTAGCGGGAGATTCTAATACAGATACGCAGTATTTT.

This clone was detected a few times. The chain joins TRBV10-3 to TRBJ2-2; 8 bases align to TRBD1. The germline gives CDR1 ENHRY, CDR2 SYGVKD. This CDR3 has 14 residues. After removal of 8 bases from V and 4 bases from J, the junction contained 6 bases not matched to a gene. CDR3 coding DNA: TGTGCCATCCCGGGACAGGCTCCCACCGGGGAGCTGTTTTTT. It codes for CAIPGQAPTGELFF.

The chain recombines TRBV28 with TRBJ2-7; 7 positions agree with TRBD2. Germline V gene data show CDR1 as MDHEN and CDR2 as SYDVKM. The CDR3 totals 14 residues. V shed 3 bases and J 5 bases; nucleotides not matched to a gene: 7. For the CDR3, the DNA is TGTGCCAGCAGTTTCGCGGGAGCCAGCCACGAGCAGTACTTC. Translated: CASSFAGASHEQYF.

This rearrangement joins TRBV6-6 to TRBJ2-3; 7 nucleotides align to TRBD1. The CDR3 has 15 amino acids. V was clipped by 6 bases and J by 0 bases; unmatched bases: 6. Germline V gene lookup returns CDR1 MNHNY and CDR2 SVGAGI (reference sequence). Here the CDR3 DNA reads TGTGCCAGCAGAGAAGACAGGGCTAGCACAGATACGCAGTATTTT. This translates into CASREDRASTDTQYF.